Listed here are 11 T cell receptor beta chains from one sample, sequenced in a study of OX40 agonist ivuxolimab in advanced cancers. Some clones are missing from TCRdb's copy, which holds only in-frame ones; the method was immunoSEQ multiplex PCR. The sample gives around 35,000 clones, around 87% of which show up once; 2.4% is in the top ten. Source: CD4+ or CD8+ T cells sorted from blood, taken in a trial of the OX40 agonist ivuxolimab. These receptors came from an adult with an advanced solid tumor such as melanoma, head and neck, liver or kidney cancer.

This clone has only a few counts. This rearrangement joins TRBV6-4 to TRBJ1-5; D might be TRBD1 (5 bases). The CDR3 is 13 residues long. Between the trimmed V and J ends, which lost 6 bases and 3 bases, there was a span of 9 bases. Germline V CDR1 and CDR2: MRHNA, SNTAGT. Written as DNA, the CDR3 is TGTGCCAGCAGCAGGGAGTCCAATCAGCCCCAGCATTTT. It translates to CASSRESNQPQHF.

This clone came up once. The rearrangement links TRBV30 to TRBJ1-5; 7 nucleotides align to TRBD1. CDR1 and CDR2 from the germline V gene are GTSNPN and SVGIG (reference sequence). CDR3 size: 13 residues. V lost 5 bases to trimming and J lost 7 bases; unmatched junction nucleotides: 8. The CDR3 nucleotides are TGTGCCTGGGCCAGGGAGGGGGCACAGCCCCAGCATTTT. Encoded protein: CAWAREGAQPQHF.

The rearrangement joins TRBV2 to TRBJ2-6; D perhaps matches TRBD2 (7 bases). Per the germline V gene, CDR1 is SNHLY and CDR2 is FYNNEI. The V end lost 4 bases, the J end lost 0 bases, and 10 bases lay between the germline ends. The CDR3 length is 16 residues. The DNA of the CDR3 is TGTGCCAGCAGTGGGGGGGGGCACTCTGGGGCCAACGTCCTGACTTTC. Its protein is CASSGGGHSGANVLTF.

The chain employs TRBV30 and TRBJ1-2; 7 bases agree with TRBD1. This CDR3 comprises 11 residues. The germline gives CDR1 GTSNPN, CDR2 SVGIG (reference sequence). V lost 0 bases and J lost 14; bases outside the gene matches: 6. CDR3 in DNA: TGTGCCTGGAGTGTCAGAGACAGGGTAACCTTC. This translates into CAWSVRDRVTF.

The chain is built from TRBV2 and TRBJ2-4; 11 nucleotides line up with TRBD2. The germline gives CDR1 SNHLY, CDR2 FYNNEI. This CDR3 contains 15 residues. J was trimmed by 1 base and V by 11 bases; bases with no gene match: 7. CDR3 in DNA: TGTGCCTCTGAAAGACTAGCGGGGGCCAAAAACATTCAGTACTTC. It codes for CASERLAGAKNIQYF.

The chain links TRBV2 to TRBJ1-5, with no clear D. This CDR3 has 12 residues. In germline, CDR1 is SNHLY, CDR2 FYNNEI. V gave up 9 bases and J gave up 4 bases, with 10 bases separating them. CDR3 nucleotides: TGTGCCAGTAACGGACGGAATCAGCCCCAGCATTTT. Translated: CASNGRNQPQHF.

This rearrangement joins TRBV6-5 to TRBJ2-7; 8 positions match TRBD1. V lost 8 bases and J lost 2; bases outside the gene matches: 8. This CDR3 spans 14 amino acids. The V gene's germline CDR1 is MNHEY and CDR2 SVGAGI. CDR3 region: CASGKGQGTYEQYF. In DNA form, the CDR3 reads TGTGCCAGCGGAAAAGGACAGGGAACCTACGAGCAGTACTTC.

The J gene is TRBJ1-5, the V gene TRBV6-1; no clear D. Deletions cut 6 bases from V and 0 bases from J, with 9 bases between. The CDR3 has 14 residues. CDR1 and CDR2 (germline): MNHNS, SASEGT. The CDR3 loop is CASRPLYSNQPQHF. Written as DNA, the CDR3 is TGTGCCAGCAGGCCATTATATAGCAATCAGCCCCAGCATTTT.

V usage is TRBV6-5 and J usage is TRBJ2-2, with no clear D. The germline V and J ends were trimmed by 5 bases and 4 bases, with 8 bases remaining between them. Germline V CDR1 and CDR2: MNHEY, SVGAGI. The length of the CDR3 is 13 residues. Written as DNA, the CDR3 is TGTGCCAGCAGTGAAGCGTTCACCGGGGAGCTGTTTTTT. Protein sequence: CASSEAFTGELFF.

The genes are TRBV2 and TRBJ2-1, with 7 bases aligning to TRBD2. V was clipped by 7 bases and J by 8 bases; unmatched bases: 5. The CDR3 is made up of 12 amino acids. Germline assignment: CDR1 SNHLY and CDR2 FYNNEI. CDR3 region: CASTGGGHEQFF. The CDR3 bases are TGTGCCAGCACCGGGGGAGGGCATGAGCAGTTCTTC.

The CDR3 DNA follows: TGTGCCAGCAGTTTCGCGGGGGAGAGCTCCTACAATGAGCAGTTCTTC. This encodes CASSFAGESSYNEQFF. The chain combines TRBV28 with TRBJ2-1; 7 bases fit TRBD2. V lost 3 bases, J lost 0 bases, and 5 bases stayed unmatched. The CDR3 contains 16 residues. Looked up from germline, CDR1 is MDHEN and CDR2 is SYDVKM.